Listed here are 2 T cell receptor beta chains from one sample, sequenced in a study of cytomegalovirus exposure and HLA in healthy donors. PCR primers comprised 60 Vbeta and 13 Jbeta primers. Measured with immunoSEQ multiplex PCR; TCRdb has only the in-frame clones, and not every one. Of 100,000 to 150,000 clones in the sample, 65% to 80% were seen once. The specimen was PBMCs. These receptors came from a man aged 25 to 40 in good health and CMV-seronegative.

The CDR3 region is CASRAGTVYEQYF. The DNA for the CDR3 is TGCGCCAGCAGGGCCGGGACAGTCTACGAGCAGTACTTC. The genes are TRBV10-2 and TRBJ2-7, with 7 bases fitting TRBD1. The length of the CDR3 is 13 residues. Germline loops: CDR1 WSHSY, CDR2 SAAADI. Trimming took 6 bases from V and 3 from J; bases not matched to a gene: 5.

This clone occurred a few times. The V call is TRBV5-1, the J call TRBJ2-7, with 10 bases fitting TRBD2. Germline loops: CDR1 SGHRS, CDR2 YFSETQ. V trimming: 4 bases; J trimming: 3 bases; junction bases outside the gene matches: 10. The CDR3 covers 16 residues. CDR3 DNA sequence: TGCGCCAGCAGCCTTCGGACTAGCGGAATTAACTACGAGCAGTACTTC. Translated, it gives CASSLRTSGINYEQYF.